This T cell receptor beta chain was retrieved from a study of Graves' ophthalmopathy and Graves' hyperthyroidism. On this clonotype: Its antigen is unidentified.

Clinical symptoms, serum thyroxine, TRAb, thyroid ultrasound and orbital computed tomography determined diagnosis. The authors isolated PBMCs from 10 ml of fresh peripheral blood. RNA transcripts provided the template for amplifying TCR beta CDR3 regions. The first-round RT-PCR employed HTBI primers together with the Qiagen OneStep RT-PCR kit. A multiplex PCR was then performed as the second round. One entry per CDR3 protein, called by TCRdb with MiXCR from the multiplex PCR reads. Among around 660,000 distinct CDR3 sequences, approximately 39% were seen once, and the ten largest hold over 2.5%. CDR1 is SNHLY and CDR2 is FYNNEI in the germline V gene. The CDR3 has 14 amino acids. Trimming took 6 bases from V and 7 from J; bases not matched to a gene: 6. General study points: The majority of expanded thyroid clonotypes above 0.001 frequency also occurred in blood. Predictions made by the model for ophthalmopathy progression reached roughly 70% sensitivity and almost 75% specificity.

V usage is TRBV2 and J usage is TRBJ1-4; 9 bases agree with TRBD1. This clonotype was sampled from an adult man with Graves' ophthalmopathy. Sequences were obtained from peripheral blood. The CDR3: CASRRQGGGEKLFF. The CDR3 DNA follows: TGTGCCAGCAGGCGACAGGGGGGTGGTGAAAAACTGTTTTTT.